These T cell receptor beta chains were read from a single sample in a study of human T cells and chemical hapten exposure. MiXCR was run by TCRdb on the RACE reads, yielding one entry per CDR3 protein. The sample has tens of thousands of distinct CDR3 sequences; approximately 9.9% are singletons. The source was whole blood, collected in connection with sensitization to the hapten diphenylcyclopropenone (DPC). The receptors were sampled from a woman between 50 and 59 years old with alopecia areata. Some clones in this sample may be carry-over from other donors' samples. Both conserved end residues are part of each CDR3. A D gene is named only where the DNA matches it firmly. Clone size is stated in some rows and not others, as once, few, many or a class when expanded.

D gene: NA
J gene: TRBJ1-1
clone size: many
V gene: TRBV29-1
CDR3 DNA: TGCAGCGGTGACAGGAGCATGAACACTGAAGCTTTCTTT
CDR3 protein: CSGDRSMNTEAFF

D gene: TRBD2
J gene: TRBJ2-3
clone size: many
V gene: TRBV12-3/TRBV12-4
CDR3 DNA: TGTGCCAGCAGTTTGGCGCTAGCGGGGGGGCGAAACACAGATACGCAGTATTTT
CDR3 protein: CASSLALAGGRNTDTQYF

D gene: NA
J gene: TRBJ1-1
clone size: many
V gene: TRBV6-6
CDR3 DNA: TGTGCCAGCAGTTACATTCCCGACAGCAACACTGAAGCTTTCTTT
CDR3 protein: CASSYIPDSNTEAFF

D gene: NA
J gene: TRBJ2-3
clone size: many
V gene: TRBV5-4
CDR3 DNA: TGTGCCAGCAGCCCCAGGCGGGGCACAGATACGCAGTATTTT
CDR3 protein: CASSPRRGTDTQYF

D gene: NA
J gene: TRBJ1-6
clone size: many
V gene: TRBV28
CDR3 DNA: TGTGCCAGCAGTGAAACTCATTCACCCCTCCACTTT
CDR3 protein: CASSETHSPLHF

D gene: TRBD1
J gene: TRBJ1-6
clone size: many
V gene: TRBV12-5
CDR3 DNA: TGTGCTAGTGGTTTGGTTCAGGGGGCCAATTCACCCCTCCACTTT
CDR3 protein: CASGLVQGANSPLHF

D gene: NA
J gene: TRBJ1-5
clone size: NA
V gene: TRBV5-6
CDR3 DNA: TGTGCCAGCAGCTTACGGACCGGGACGGTAGCTCAGCCCCAGCATTTT
CDR3 protein: CASSLRTGTVAQPQHF

D gene: TRBD1
J gene: TRBJ1-1
clone size: many
V gene: TRBV9
CDR3 DNA: TGTGCCAGCAGCGTAGAAGGACAGGGGGCGTCTGAAGCTTTCTTT
CDR3 protein: CASSVEGQGASEAFF

D gene: NA
J gene: TRBJ2-1
clone size: NA
V gene: TRBV24-1
CDR3 DNA: TGTGCCACCAGTGAGATGCCCCCACACGGTGGCTCCTACAATGAGCGGTTCTTC
CDR3 protein: CATSEMPPHGGSYNERFF

D gene: NA
J gene: TRBJ1-4
clone size: NA
V gene: TRBV28
CDR3 DNA: TGTGCCAGCAGTTTAGCTGAAAAACTGTTTTTT
CDR3 protein: CASSLAEKLFF

D gene: NA
J gene: TRBJ1-4
clone size: NA
V gene: TRBV9
CDR3 DNA: TGTGCCAGCAGCGTGGGAGCAACTAATGAAAAACTGTTTTTT
CDR3 protein: CASSVGATNEKLFF

D gene: NA
J gene: TRBJ2-3
clone size: few
V gene: TRBV6-2/TRBV6-3
CDR3 DNA: TGTGCCAGCAGTCTCCTAGGGGATACGCAGTATTTT
CDR3 protein: CASSLLGDTQYF

D gene: NA
J gene: TRBJ1-1
clone size: many
V gene: TRBV7-2
CDR3 DNA: TGTGCCAGCAGCAAGGACAGTGAAGCTTTCTTT
CDR3 protein: CASSKDSEAFF

D gene: TRBD2
J gene: TRBJ2-7
clone size: NA
V gene: TRBV28
CDR3 DNA: TGTGCCAGCATTACTAGCGGGAAAGCAGGCTACGAGCAGTACTTC
CDR3 protein: CASITSGKAGYEQYF

D gene: NA
J gene: TRBJ1-2
clone size: NA
V gene: TRBV4-2
CDR3 DNA: TGTGCCAGCAGCCAAGAAAGGGGCCGCTTATCTAACTATGGCTACACCTTC
CDR3 protein: CASSQERGRLSNYGYTF

D gene: NA
J gene: TRBJ1-6
clone size: NA
V gene: TRBV15
CDR3 DNA: TGTGCCACCAGCAGAGATAGGGGGGGATCCCTCCACTTT
CDR3 protein: CATSRDRGGSLHF